This TCR beta chain was sequenced for a study of shared clonotypes between healthy human individuals. Germline values: CDR1 ENHRY, CDR2 SYGVKD. V lost 10 bases and J lost 1; bases outside the gene matches: 3. This CDR3 has 13 amino acids. Sequencing was performed with immunoSEQ multiplex PCR; in TCRdb, only in-frame clones are kept and a portion is missing. The repertoire consists of roughly 1,600,000 clones, with approximately 98.5% occurring once and the leading ten covering roughly 0.36%. Sequenced sample: naive CD4+ T cells sorted from blood. The subset denotes: CD45RA+ positively selected. The origin of this receptor is a man aged 25 to 40 in good health. This sequence joins TRBV10-3 and TRBJ2-3; 9 bases agree with TRBD1. The CDR3 protein is CATRDRGTDTQYF. CDR3 nucleotides: TGTGCCACACGGGACAGGGGCACAGATACGCAGTATTTT.